This TCR beta chain was observed in a study of blood T cell repertoires in COVID-19. Study-wide background: Researchers got acute and convalescent COVID-19 samples from the United States, Italy and Spain. PBMCs, B-cell-depleted T cells, or T cells provided the cDNA or gDNA that made up the material.

This clone was seen only once. Authors' analysis steps: Quantification of nucleated cells was approximated via reference gene primer amplification. Only in-frame clones appear in the TCRdb table, and some are missing; sequencing was by immunoSEQ multiplex PCR. The DNA gave D and trimming, while V, J and clone size come from that table. The table shows a few hundred thousand clones, with 88% occurring only once. The source of this sequence is a man between 65 and 80 years old with acute or convalescent COVID-19. Source material: peripheral blood.

DNA of the CDR3: TGTGCCAGCAGTGACAGGCCACCGCCCCAGCATTTT. Its protein is CASSDRPPPQHF. V is TRBV2 and J is TRBJ1-5; D unresolved. CDR1 is SNHLY and CDR2 is FYNNEI in the germline V gene. V gave up 3 bases and J gave up 9 bases, with 9 bases separating them. This CDR3 has 12 amino acids.